This record concerns one T cell receptor beta chain sequence. Trimming removed 4 bases at V and 8 bases at J, with 8 bases between. The germline gives CDR1 MGHRA, CDR2 YSYEKL. This CDR3 comprises 11 residues. The data originate from a study of blood T cell repertoires in COVID-19. Study information: Acute-phase and convalescent COVID-19 samples originated in the United States, Italy and Spain. The cDNA or gDNA used as material had been derived from T cells, B-cell-depleted T cells, or PBMCs.

Original processing notes: Reference gene primers were amplified, and this amplification served to estimate nucleated cell counts. The data were produced by immunoSEQ multiplex PCR, yet TCRdb's version contains in-frame clones alone and is incomplete. V, J and clone size are those of that table, while D and trimming were read from the DNA. The sample contains 130,000 or so clones, approximately 80% of which appear only once. The chain carries TRBV4-1 and TRBJ1-2; D is unclear. Sequenced material: peripheral blood. This receptor was obtained from a human donor in a cohort sampled during active COVID-19. The DNA of the CDR3 is TGCGCCAGCAGCCCCCTAGGAGGCTACACCTTC. Protein: CASSPLGGYTF.